These T cell receptor beta chains were read from a single sample in a study of Graves' ophthalmopathy and Graves' hyperthyroidism. TCRdb fed the multiplex PCR reads into MiXCR, producing one record per CDR3 protein. The table records about 230,000 distinct CDR3 sequences, about 47% of them present only once. Sequenced sample: peripheral blood. The receptor source for this set is an adult man with Graves' ophthalmopathy. Both conserved end residues are part of each CDR3. A D gene is named only where the DNA matches it firmly. Rows may omit the clone size; those that give it use once, few, many or a size class.

V	D	J	size	CDR3	DNA
TRBV5-1	-	TRBJ2-5	-	CASSPALGFQETQYF	TGCGCCAGCAGCCCCGCACTAGGGTTCCAAGAGACCCAGTACTTC
TRBV12-3/TRBV12-4	-	TRBJ2-7	-	CASSLLDGTYEQYF	TGTGCCAGCAGTTTGTTGGACGGGACCTACGAGCAGTACTTC
TRBV4-1	-	TRBJ2-7	-	CASSDRTAAYEQYF	TGCGCCAGCAGCGACCGGACAGCTGCCTACGAGCAGTACTTC
TRBV7-9	TRBD1	TRBJ2-5	-	CASSPDRGKGGQETQYF	TGTGCCAGCAGCCCCGACAGGGGAAAGGGGGGCCAAGAGACCCAGTACTTC
TRBV9	-	TRBJ1-6	few	CASSLTDNSPLHF	TGTGCCAGCAGTTTGACAGATAATTCACCCCTCCACTTT
TRBV2	-	TRBJ1-5	many	CASSERQVGEPQHF	TGTGCCAGCAGTGAAAGACAGGTTGGGGAGCCCCAGCATTTT
TRBV6-5	-	TRBJ2-2	once	CASSYSLNTGELFF	TGTGCCAGCAGTTACTCGCTAAACACCGGGGAGCTGTTTTTT
TRBV7-8	-	TRBJ1-1	-	CASSYPGQNTEAFF	TGTGCCAGCAGCTACCCGGGACAGAACACTGAAGCTTTCTTT
TRBV12-3/TRBV12-4	-	TRBJ1-2	-	CASSFSGQNNGYTF	TGTGCCAGCAGTTTCTCTGGACAGAATAATGGCTACACCTTC
TRBV7-2	TRBD2	TRBJ2-7	-	CASSQDLAGDPYEQYF	TGTGCCAGCAGCCAAGATTTAGCGGGGGACCCCTACGAGCAGTACTTC
TRBV29-1	TRBD1	TRBJ2-5	-	CSAIRDRGGETQYF	TGCAGCGCGATCCGGGACAGGGGTGGAGAGACCCAGTACTTC
TRBV9	-	TRBJ2-6	few	CASSVRATVLPRSGANVLTF	TGTGCCAGCAGCGTACGCGCCACTGTGCTACCCCGCTCTGGGGCCAACGTCCTGACTTTC
TRBV6-6	TRBD1	TRBJ1-2	-	CASSLGRGLGGYTF	TGTGCCAGCAGTTTGGGCAGGGGGCTGGGGGGCTACACCTTC
TRBV6-5	TRBD1	TRBJ1-2	-	CASSYEQGAYYGYTF	TGTGCCAGCAGTTACGAACAGGGGGCGTACTATGGCTACACCTTC
TRBV20-1	-	TRBJ1-6	-	CSVRPALNSPLHF	TGCAGTGTTAGGCCAGCCCTAAATTCACCCCTCCACTTT
TRBV11-2	TRBD2	TRBJ2-7	-	CASSPNSGRVDREQYF	TGTGCCAGCAGCCCAAATAGCGGGAGGGTCGATCGTGAGCAGTACTTC
TRBV7-2	-	TRBJ1-5	-	CASSLIPVGQGSNQPQHF	TGTGCCAGCAGCTTAATCCCGGTGGGGCAGGGAAGCAATCAGCCCCAGCATTTT
TRBV20-1	TRBD2	TRBJ2-7	few	CSAGTRDSLEQYF	TGCAGTGCGGGGACTAGGGACTCTCTGGAGCAGTACTTC
TRBV10-1	-	TRBJ2-5	-	CASSDHGEGETQYF	TGCGCCAGCAGTGACCACGGCGAAGGGGAGACCCAGTACTTC
TRBV20-1	-	TRBJ2-2	-	CSARPGTALTGELFF	TGCAGTGCTAGGCCCGGGACCGCTCTGACCGGGGAGCTGTTTTTT
TRBV9	-	TRBJ1-6	few	CASSSGQYYNSPLHF	TGTGCCAGCAGCTCAGGACAGTATTATAATTCACCCCTCCACTTT
TRBV7-9	-	TRBJ2-5	-	CASSPFRDGGETQYF	TGTGCCAGCAGCCCCTTTAGGGACGGAGGGGAGACCCAGTACTTC
TRBV29-1	-	TRBJ1-4	many	CSVKSSEKLFF	TGCAGCGTTAAGTCTAGTGAAAAACTGTTTTTT
TRBV12-3/TRBV12-4	TRBD1	TRBJ2-5	-	CAISESRTGGAETQYF	TGTGCCATCAGTGAGTCGAGAACAGGGGGCGCAGAGACCCAGTACTTC
TRBV15	-	TRBJ1-1	-	CATSRGSGLNTEAFF	TGTGCCACCAGCAGAGGGTCAGGATTGAACACTGAAGCTTTCTTT
TRBV29-1	-	TRBJ1-2	many	CSVWGRAGYTF	TGCAGCGTGTGGGGCAGGGCTGGCTACACCTTC
TRBV20-1	-	TRBJ2-2	-	CSASVPRELFF	TGCAGTGCTAGTGTGCCGAGGGAGCTGTTTTTT
TRBV20-1	TRBD1	TRBJ2-2	-	CSAPGTGRTGELFF	TGCAGTGCTCCCGGGACAGGGCGCACCGGGGAGCTGTTTTTT
TRBV29-1	TRBD2	TRBJ2-7	-	CSVAQLAGAYEQYF	TGCAGCGTTGCCCAACTAGCGGGGGCCTACGAGCAGTACTTC
TRBV12-3/TRBV12-4	TRBD1	TRBJ1-2	once	CASTLTGSGYTF	TGTGCCAGCACTTTGACAGGGTCTGGCTACACCTTC
TRBV20-1	TRBD1	TRBJ1-1	-	CSAWDRNTDAFF	TGCAGTGCTTGGGACAGGAACACTGACGCTTTCTTT
TRBV29-1	TRBD1	TRBJ1-2	many	CSVVGQQTNYGYTF	TGCAGCGTTGTGGGACAGCAAACTAACTATGGCTACACCTTC
TRBV7-2	TRBD1	TRBJ1-2	few	CASSPQGAQGYTF	TGTGCCAGCAGCCCCCAGGGGGCGCAGGGCTACACCTTC
TRBV25-1	-	TRBJ1-2	many	CASSPGLNYGYTF	TGTGCCAGCAGTCCAGGGTTAAACTATGGCTACACCTTC
TRBV6-1	-	TRBJ1-2	-	CASSEAISGYGYTF	TGTGCCAGCAGTGAAGCGATCTCCGGCTATGGCTACACCTTC
TRBV12-5	-	TRBJ1-2	once	CASGFQRQDNGYTF	TGTGCTAGTGGTTTTCAGAGGCAGGACAATGGCTACACCTTC
TRBV10-3	TRBD2	TRBJ2-5	-	CATLAGMRGETQYF	TGTGCCACCTTGGCTGGGATGCGGGGGGAGACCCAGTACTTC
TRBV19	-	TRBJ1-1	many	CASSWDGNTEAFF	TGTGCCAGTAGTTGGGACGGGAACACTGAAGCTTTCTTT
TRBV2	-	TRBJ2-7	-	CASRQNGGEPSYEQYF	TGTGCCAGCAGACAAAATGGAGGGGAACCCTCCTACGAGCAGTACTTC
TRBV7-3	TRBD2	TRBJ2-2	-	CASSLMTPSGTNTGELFF	TGTGCCAGCAGCTTAATGACCCCTAGCGGGACAAACACCGGGGAGCTGTTTTTT
TRBV20-1	TRBD1	TRBJ2-7	many	CSAWDRASYEQYF	TGCAGTGCTTGGGACAGGGCCTCCTACGAGCAGTACTTC
TRBV5-4	TRBD2	TRBJ2-7	-	CASSLAGVAGAYEQYF	TGTGCCAGCAGCTTGGCCGGGGTAGCGGGGGCCTACGAGCAGTACTTC
TRBV10-2	TRBD1	TRBJ2-7	-	CASRTGTGSSYEQYF	TGCGCCAGCAGGACTGGGACAGGTAGCTCCTACGAGCAGTACTTC
TRBV10-3	TRBD1	TRBJ2-7	-	CAIQGVYEQYF	TGTGCCATACAGGGGGTCTACGAGCAGTACTTC
TRBV12-3/TRBV12-4	-	TRBJ1-2	-	CASGLNAGLIKF	TGTGCCAGTGGCCTAAACGCCGGACTCATCAAATTC
TRBV7-9	-	TRBJ1-1	-	CASSLLRGENTEAFF	TGTGCCAGCAGCTTACTTAGGGGGGAGAACACTGAAGCTTTCTTT
TRBV29-1	TRBD2	TRBJ2-2	once	CSVSGGTGELFF	TGCAGCGTTAGCGGGGGCACCGGGGAGCTGTTTTTT
TRBV20-1	TRBD2	TRBJ2-7	-	CSARDQGLAGVDEQYF	TGCAGTGCTAGAGATCAGGGACTAGCGGGAGTTGACGAGCAGTACTTC
TRBV29-1	-	TRBJ2-7	many	CSVEDVGFGEQYF	TGCAGCGTTGAAGATGTGGGGTTTGGCGAGCAGTACTTC
TRBV7-6	-	TRBJ2-2	few	CASSLPYANTGELFF	TGTGCCAGCAGCCTCCCCTATGCGAACACCGGGGAGCTGTTTTTT
TRBV11-2	-	TRBJ2-2	-	CASSYRVGELFF	TGTGCCAGCAGCTACAGGGTCGGGGAGCTGTTTTTT
TRBV9	-	TRBJ1-2	-	CASSVDGATSYGYTF	TGTGCCAGCAGCGTAGACGGCGCCACCAGCTATGGCTACACCTTC
TRBV5-7	-	TRBJ1-2	-	CASSPNHGNYGYTF	TGTGCCAGCAGCCCGAACCATGGAAACTATGGCTACACCTTC